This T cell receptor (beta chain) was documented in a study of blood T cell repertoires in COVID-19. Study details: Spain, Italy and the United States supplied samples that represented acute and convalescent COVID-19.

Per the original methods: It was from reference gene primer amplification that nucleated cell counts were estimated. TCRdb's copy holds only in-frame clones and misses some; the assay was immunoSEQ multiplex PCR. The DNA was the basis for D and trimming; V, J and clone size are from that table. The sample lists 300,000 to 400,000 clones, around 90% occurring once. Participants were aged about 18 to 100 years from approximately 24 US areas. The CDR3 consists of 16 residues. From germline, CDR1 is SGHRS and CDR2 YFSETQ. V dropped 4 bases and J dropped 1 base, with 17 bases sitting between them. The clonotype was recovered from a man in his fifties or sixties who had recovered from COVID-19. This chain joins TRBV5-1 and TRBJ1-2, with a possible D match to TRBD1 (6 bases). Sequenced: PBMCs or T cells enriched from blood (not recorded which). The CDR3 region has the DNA TGCGCCAGCAGCCCCAGGACAGCTCTCCTTAACTATGGCTACACCTTC. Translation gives CASSPRTALLNYGYTF.